The T cell receptor (beta chain) under discussion was sequenced for a study of T-cell memory formation after mild COVID-19. For the study at large: TCR clusters were mostly confined to one donor each.

Concerning this clonotype: Its antigen remains unknown.

The germline CDR1 and CDR2 sequences are SEHNR and FQNEAQ (reference sequence). CDR3 length: 14 residues. The junction had 4 bases not matched to a gene; V was cut back by 5 bases and J by 4 bases. 5'RACE, which relied on constant-segment primers, yielded TCR alpha and TCR beta cDNA libraries carrying sample barcodes and UMIs. Each CDR3 protein is one row after TCRdb ran MiXCR on the 5' RACE reads. The sample includes around 450,000 distinct CDR3 sequences, 20% of them seen just once. Regarding the study as a whole: While clones contracting from day 15 to 85 were balanced between CD4 and CD8, later expanders leaned CD4+. Among CD4+ contracting clones, most were CM and EM, and CD8+ ones EMRA.

Material for sequencing was PBMCs or a T cell subset sorted from them (not recorded which). This sequence joins TRBV7-9 and TRBJ1-1; 10 nucleotides line up with TRBD1. This receptor was identified in an adult woman who had mild COVID-19 (a few samples of this study predate the infection). Cell type and time point are not known. CDR3 sequence reads: CASSTTGGFTEAFF. In nucleotides, the CDR3 is TGTGCCAGCAGCACGACAGGGGGCTTCACTGAAGCTTTCTTT.